Below are 13 T cell receptor beta chains sequenced from a single sample in a study of blood T cell repertoires in COVID-19. Repertoires were generated with immunoSEQ multiplex PCR, while TCRdb's copy carries only in-frame clones and drops some. The repertoire holds tens of thousands of clones, with around 80% as singletons. The source material was peripheral blood. All receptors derive from a woman of 80 years or more with acute or convalescent COVID-19.

The chain couples TRBV5-1 to TRBJ2-2; 8 bases line up with TRBD2. Germline lookup yields CDR1 SGHRS and CDR2 YFSETQ. The J segment lost 6 bases and the V segment lost 0 bases, leaving 4 bases of the junction unmatched. The CDR3 sequence is 15 residues long. The CDR3 DNA reads as TGCGCCAGCAGCTTGGCCGGGGGGGCGCCCGGGGAGCTGTTTTTT. It is translated as CASSLAGGAPGELFF.

This chain links TRBV7-2 with TRBJ2-2; a weak D match, TRBD2 (5 bases). CDR3 length: 15 amino acids. Trimming took 1 base from V and 6 from J, leaving 12 bases between them. The V gene's germline CDR1 is SGHTA and CDR2 FQGNSA. CDR3 protein: CASSLGADIPGELFF. In DNA form, the CDR3 reads TGTGCCAGCAGCTTAGGAGCGGATATCCCCGGGGAGCTGTTTTTT.

This clone appeared a single time. DNA for the CDR3: TGCGCCAGCAGCTTCGGGACTGGCTCTGGAAACACCATATATTTT. Translation: CASSFGTGSGNTIYF. The chain has TRBV5-1 and TRBJ1-3, with D maybe TRBD1 (5 bases). The CDR3 has 15 residues. V shed 2 bases and J shed 0 bases, with 9 bases lying between them. Germline-derived CDR1 and CDR2 are SGHRS and YFSETQ.

For the CDR3, the DNA is TGTGCCAGCAGCCAAGACCCAACTAGCGGACAAGAGACCCAGTACTTC. Encoded protein: CASSQDPTSGQETQYF. V usage is TRBV3-1 (or the pseudogene TRBV3-2) and J usage is TRBJ2-5; the match to TRBD2 covers 8 bases. This CDR3 spans 16 amino acids. Germline trimming cut 0 bases from V and 2 bases from J; bases unmatched to any gene: 5. The V gene's germline CDR1 is LGHDT and CDR2 YNNKEL (reference sequence).

J is TRBJ2-1 and V is TRBV15; the D is unclear. Germline-derived CDR1 and CDR2 are LNHNV and YYDKDF (reference sequence). The V gene lost 0 bases and the J gene lost 8 bases, with 14 bases spanning the gap. This CDR3 is built from 15 residues. CDR3: CATSRDVGGIDEQFF. The CDR3 DNA reads TGTGCCACCAGCAGAGATGTAGGCGGCATCGATGAGCAGTTCTTC.

This sequence joins TRBV10-3 and TRBJ2-1, with 10 nucleotides matching TRBD1. The CDR3 runs to 12 residues. The trim removed 6 bases at V and 9 bases at J, leaving 2 bases unmatched. Germline V lookup: CDR1 ENHRY, CDR2 SYGVKD. CDR3 sequence: CAIRGQGTEQFF. The CDR3 coding sequence is TGTGCCATCAGGGGACAGGGGACTGAGCAGTTCTTC.

The chain carries TRBV19 and TRBJ2-7; maybe TRBD1 (6 bases). The germline V gene encodes CDR1 LNHDA and CDR2 SQIVND (reference sequence). Deletions cut 2 bases from V and 8 bases from J, with 16 bases between. The CDR3 consists of 14 residues. The CDR3 spells CASSIRTEASKQYF. The CDR3 bases are TGTGCCAGTAGTATAAGGACAGAGGCCAGCAAGCAGTACTTC.

The J gene is TRBJ2-3, the V gene TRBV27, with 8 nucleotides matching TRBD2. Germline CDR1 and CDR2: MNHEY and SMNVEV (reference sequence). V lost 5 bases, J lost 5 bases, and 12 bases stayed unmatched. The CDR3 sequence is 16 residues long. In DNA, the CDR3 is TGTGCCAGCAGTACCGGGAGGGAGGGGAAAGGAGATACGCAGTATTTT. Translating it yields CASSTGREGKGDTQYF.

The chain carries TRBV5-1 and TRBJ2-2; 7 bases align to TRBD1. Trimming at V came to 0 bases and at J to 3 bases, leaving 5 bases not matched to a gene. There are 16 residues in the CDR3. CDR1 and CDR2 (germline): SGHRS, YFSETQ. The DNA of the CDR3 is TGCGCCAGCAGCTTGGAAGGGGGCCGGGACACCGGGGAGCTGTTTTTT. The encoded protein is CASSLEGGRDTGELFF.

V is TRBV13 and J is TRBJ1-4; no firm D call. In germline, CDR1 is PRHDT, CDR2 FYEKMQ (reference sequence). The CDR3 extends over 15 amino acids. The V and J ends lost 5 bases and 0 bases respectively, with 10 bases between them. The CDR3 coding sequence is TGTGCCAGCAGCCTATCCGGGACAACTAATGAAAAACTGTTTTTT. Its translation: CASSLSGTTNEKLFF. Based on the CDR3 plus reference TRBV13 and TRBJ1-4, the full variable domain is AAGVIQSPRHLIKEKRETATLKCYPIPRHDTVYWYQQGPGQDPQFLISFYEKMQSDKGSIPDRFSAQQFSDYHSELNMSSLELGDSALYFCASSLSGTTNEKLFFGSGTQLSVL.

This rearrangement joins TRBV11-1 to TRBJ2-2, with 7 bases fitting TRBD2. CDR1 and CDR2 (germline): SGHAT, FQDESV (reference sequence). The length of the CDR3 is 16 residues. Trimming removed 6 bases from V and 7 bases from J; junction bases left unmatched: 14. Here the CDR3 reads CASSPNVAGVGGELFF. The CDR3 nucleotides are TGTGCCAGCAGTCCTAACGTCGCGGGAGTGGGCGGGGAGCTGTTTTTT.

This clone showed up just a few times. This chain connects TRBV18 to TRBJ2-2; TRBD2 is a possible D gene (5 bases). Germline-derived CDR1 and CDR2 are KGHSH and LQKENI. Trimming removed 6 bases from V and 1 base from J, with 12 bases in between. CDR3 length: 15 residues. CDR3 in amino acids: CASSQNRENTGELFF. CDR3 bases: TGTGCCAGCTCCCAAAACCGGGAGAACACCGGGGAGCTGTTTTTT.

The J gene is TRBJ2-6, the V gene TRBV7-8; D remains ambiguous. This CDR3 has 15 amino acids. CDR1 and CDR2 (germline): SGHVS, FQNEAQ. Trimming took off 3 bases at V and 0 bases at J, with 6 bases between the two ends. The CDR3 bases are TGTGCCAGCAGCTTCACTGGCTCTGGGGCCAACGTCCTGACTTTC. The encoded protein is CASSFTGSGANVLTF.